The present TCR beta chain was sequenced within a study of cytomegalovirus exposure and HLA in healthy donors. Sequencing used immunoSEQ multiplex PCR; TCRdb keeps in-frame clones, though not all of them. The sample records 150,000 to 200,000 clones, 84% being singletons. This CDR3 region has 13 residues. Trimming removed 5 bases from V and 2 bases from J, with 10 bases in between. Germline-derived CDR1 and CDR2 are MNHEY and SMNVEV (reference sequence). This clonotype was sampled from a man aged 18-30 years in good health and CMV-seropositive. Sequences were obtained from PBMCs. The V gene is TRBV27, the J gene TRBJ2-7; D gene uncertain. CDR3 sequence reads: CASSLREAYEQYF. The CDR3 DNA reads TGTGCCAGCAGTCTACGAGAGGCCTACGAGCAGTACTTC.